One and the same sample provided the 2 T cell receptor beta chains below, sequenced in a study of shared clonotypes between healthy human individuals. TCRdb's copy holds only in-frame clones and misses some; the assay was immunoSEQ multiplex PCR. Here the sample spans roughly 500,000 clones, around 80% being singletons. Material: PBMCs. The receptors were sampled from a woman aged 35 to 49 in good health. Some clones in this sample may be carry-over from other donors' samples.

This clone was recorded many times. This sequence joins TRBV5-1 and TRBJ1-2; D is undetermined. This CDR3 has 13 residues. Between the trimmed V and J ends, which lost 0 bases and 8 bases, there was a span of 11 bases. Germline-derived CDR1 and CDR2 are SGHRS and YFSETQ. CDR3 region: CASSLGRGSGYTF. The CDR3 nucleotides are TGCGCCAGCAGCTTGGGCCGGGGTTCGGGCTACACCTTC.

The chain combines TRBV9 with TRBJ2-1; D possibly corresponds to TRBD2 (6 bases). CDR1 is SGDLS, CDR2 YYNGEE, per germline. The V end lost 1 base, the J end lost 4 bases, and 18 bases lay between the germline ends. The CDR3 loop spans 17 amino acids. CDR3: CASSVLSAGTSYNEQFF. The DNA of the CDR3 is TGTGCCAGCAGCGTACTTTCGGCGGGGACTTCATACAATGAGCAGTTCTTC.